Detailed here is one TCR beta chain. These data originate in a study of preoperative IRX-2 immunotherapy in early breast cancer. CDR3 length: 17 residues. Germline-derived CDR1 and CDR2 are SGHNT and YENEEA. V lost 3 bases and J 0 bases, leaving 15 bases between the germline ends. Profiled with immunoSEQ multiplex PCR; TCRdb holds only in-frame clones, not every one. The sample consists of some 11,000 clones, 65% to 90% of them appearing once. Treatment meaning: preoperative locoregional IRX-2 cytokine immunotherapy. Sequences were derived from lymph node tissue, sampled before IRX-2 immunotherapy. The TCR was taken from a human donor with breast cancer. This sequence joins TRBV11-3 and TRBJ1-5; the D gene is possibly TRBD1 (5 bases). The CDR3 protein is CASSLGGIGLSNQPQHF. In DNA form, the CDR3 reads TGTGCCAGCAGCTTGGGGGGGATTGGGCTTAGCAATCAGCCCCAGCATTTT.